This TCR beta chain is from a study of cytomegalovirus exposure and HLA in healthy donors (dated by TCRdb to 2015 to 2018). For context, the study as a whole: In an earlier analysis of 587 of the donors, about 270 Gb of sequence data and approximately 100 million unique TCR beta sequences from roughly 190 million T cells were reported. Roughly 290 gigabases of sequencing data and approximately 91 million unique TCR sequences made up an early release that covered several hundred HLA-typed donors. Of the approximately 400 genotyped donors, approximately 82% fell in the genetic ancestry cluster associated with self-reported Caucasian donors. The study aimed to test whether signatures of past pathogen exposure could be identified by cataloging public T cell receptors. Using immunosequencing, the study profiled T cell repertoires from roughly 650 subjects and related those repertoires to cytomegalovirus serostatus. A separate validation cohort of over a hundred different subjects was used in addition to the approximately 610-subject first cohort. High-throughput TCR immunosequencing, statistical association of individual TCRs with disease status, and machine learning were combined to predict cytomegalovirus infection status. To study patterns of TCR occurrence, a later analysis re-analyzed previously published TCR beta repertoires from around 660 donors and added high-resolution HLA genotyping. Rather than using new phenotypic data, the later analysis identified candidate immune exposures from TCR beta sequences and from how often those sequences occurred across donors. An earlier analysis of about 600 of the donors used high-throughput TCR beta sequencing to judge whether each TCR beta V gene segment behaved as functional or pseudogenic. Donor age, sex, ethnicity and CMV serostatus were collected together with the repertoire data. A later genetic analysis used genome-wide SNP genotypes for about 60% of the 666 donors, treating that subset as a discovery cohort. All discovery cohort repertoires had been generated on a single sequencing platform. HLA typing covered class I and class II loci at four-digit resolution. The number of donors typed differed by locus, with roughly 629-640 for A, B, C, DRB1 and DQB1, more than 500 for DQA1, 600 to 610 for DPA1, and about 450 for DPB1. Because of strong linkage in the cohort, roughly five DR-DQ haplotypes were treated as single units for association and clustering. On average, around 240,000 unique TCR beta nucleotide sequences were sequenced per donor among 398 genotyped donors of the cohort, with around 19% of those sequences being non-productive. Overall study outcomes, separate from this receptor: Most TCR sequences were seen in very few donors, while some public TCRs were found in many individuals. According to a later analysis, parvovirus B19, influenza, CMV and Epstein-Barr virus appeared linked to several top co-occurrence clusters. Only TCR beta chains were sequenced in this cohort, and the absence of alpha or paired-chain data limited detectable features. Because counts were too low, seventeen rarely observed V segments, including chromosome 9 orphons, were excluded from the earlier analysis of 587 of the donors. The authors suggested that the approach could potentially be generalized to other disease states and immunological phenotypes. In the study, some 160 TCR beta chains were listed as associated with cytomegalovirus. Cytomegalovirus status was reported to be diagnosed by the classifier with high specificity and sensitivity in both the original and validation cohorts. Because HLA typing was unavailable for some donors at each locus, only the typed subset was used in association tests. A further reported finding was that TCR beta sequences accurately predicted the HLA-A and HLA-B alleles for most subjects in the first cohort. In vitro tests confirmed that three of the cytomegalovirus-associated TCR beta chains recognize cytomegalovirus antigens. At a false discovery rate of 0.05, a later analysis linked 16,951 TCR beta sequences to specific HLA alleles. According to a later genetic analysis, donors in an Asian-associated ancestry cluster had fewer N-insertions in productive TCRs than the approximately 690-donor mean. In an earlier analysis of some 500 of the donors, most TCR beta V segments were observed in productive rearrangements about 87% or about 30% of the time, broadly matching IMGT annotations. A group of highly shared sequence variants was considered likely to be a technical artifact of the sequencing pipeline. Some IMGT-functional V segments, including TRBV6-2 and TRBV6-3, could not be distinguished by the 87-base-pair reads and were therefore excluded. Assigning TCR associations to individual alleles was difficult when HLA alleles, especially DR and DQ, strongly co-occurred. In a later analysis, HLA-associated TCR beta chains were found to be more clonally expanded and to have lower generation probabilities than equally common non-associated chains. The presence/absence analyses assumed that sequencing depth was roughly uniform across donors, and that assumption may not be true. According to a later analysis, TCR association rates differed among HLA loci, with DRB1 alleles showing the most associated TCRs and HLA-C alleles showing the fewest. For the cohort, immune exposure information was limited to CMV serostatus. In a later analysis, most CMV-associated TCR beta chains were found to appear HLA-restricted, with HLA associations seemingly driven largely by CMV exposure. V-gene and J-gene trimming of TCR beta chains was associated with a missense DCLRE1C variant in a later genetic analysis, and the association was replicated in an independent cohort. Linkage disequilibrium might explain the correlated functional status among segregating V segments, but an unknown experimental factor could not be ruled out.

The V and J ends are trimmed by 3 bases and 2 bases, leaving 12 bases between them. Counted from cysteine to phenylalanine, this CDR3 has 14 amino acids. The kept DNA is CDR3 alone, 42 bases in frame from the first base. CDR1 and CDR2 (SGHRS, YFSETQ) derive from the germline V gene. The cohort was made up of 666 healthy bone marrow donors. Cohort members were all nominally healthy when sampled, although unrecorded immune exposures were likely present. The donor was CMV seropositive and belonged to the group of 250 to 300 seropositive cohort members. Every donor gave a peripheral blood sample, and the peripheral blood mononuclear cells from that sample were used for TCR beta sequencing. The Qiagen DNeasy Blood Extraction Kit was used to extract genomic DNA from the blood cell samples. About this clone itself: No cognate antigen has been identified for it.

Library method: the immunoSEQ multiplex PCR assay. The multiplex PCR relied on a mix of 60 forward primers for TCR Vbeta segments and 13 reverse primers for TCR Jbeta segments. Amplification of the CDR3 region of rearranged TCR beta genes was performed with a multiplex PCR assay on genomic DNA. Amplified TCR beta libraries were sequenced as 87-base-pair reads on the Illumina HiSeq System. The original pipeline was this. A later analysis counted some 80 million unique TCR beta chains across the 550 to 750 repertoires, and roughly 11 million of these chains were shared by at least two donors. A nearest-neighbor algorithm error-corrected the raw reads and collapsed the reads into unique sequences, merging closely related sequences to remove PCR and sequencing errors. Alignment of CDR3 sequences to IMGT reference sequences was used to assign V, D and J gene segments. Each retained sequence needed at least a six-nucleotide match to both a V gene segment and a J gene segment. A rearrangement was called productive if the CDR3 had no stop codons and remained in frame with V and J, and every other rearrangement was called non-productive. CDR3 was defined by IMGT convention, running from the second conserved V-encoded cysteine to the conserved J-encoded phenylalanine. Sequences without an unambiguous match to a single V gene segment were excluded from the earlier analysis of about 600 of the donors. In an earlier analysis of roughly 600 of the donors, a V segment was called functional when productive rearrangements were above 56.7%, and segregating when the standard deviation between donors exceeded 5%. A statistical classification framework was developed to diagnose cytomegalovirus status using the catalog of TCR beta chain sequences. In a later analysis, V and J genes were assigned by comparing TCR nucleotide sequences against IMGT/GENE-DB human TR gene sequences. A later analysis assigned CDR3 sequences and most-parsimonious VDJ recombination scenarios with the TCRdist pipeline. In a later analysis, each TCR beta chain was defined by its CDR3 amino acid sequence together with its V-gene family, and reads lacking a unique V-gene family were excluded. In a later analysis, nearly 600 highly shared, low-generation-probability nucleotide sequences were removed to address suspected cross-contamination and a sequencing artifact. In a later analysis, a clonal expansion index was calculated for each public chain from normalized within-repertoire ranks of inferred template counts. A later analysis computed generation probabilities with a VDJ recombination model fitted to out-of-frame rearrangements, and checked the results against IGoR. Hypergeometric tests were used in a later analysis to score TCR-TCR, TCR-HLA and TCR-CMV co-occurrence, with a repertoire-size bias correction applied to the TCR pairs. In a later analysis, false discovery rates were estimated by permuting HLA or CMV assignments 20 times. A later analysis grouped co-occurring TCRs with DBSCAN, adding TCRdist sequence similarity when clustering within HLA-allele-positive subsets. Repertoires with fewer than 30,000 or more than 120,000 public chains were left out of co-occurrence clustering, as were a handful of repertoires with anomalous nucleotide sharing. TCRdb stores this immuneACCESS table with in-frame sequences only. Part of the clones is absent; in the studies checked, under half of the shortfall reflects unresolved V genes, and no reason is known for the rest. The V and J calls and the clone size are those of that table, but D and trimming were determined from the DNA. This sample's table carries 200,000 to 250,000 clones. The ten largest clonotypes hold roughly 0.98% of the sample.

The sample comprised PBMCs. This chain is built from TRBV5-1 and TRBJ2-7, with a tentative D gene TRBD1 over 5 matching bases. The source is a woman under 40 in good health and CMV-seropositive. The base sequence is TGCGCCAGCAGCTCTCACAGGTCCGCCTACGAGCAGTACTTC. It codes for CASSSHRSAYEQYF.